The entry below describes one T cell receptor beta chain. This sample is drawn from a study of blood T cell repertoires in COVID-19. About the study: Sites across the United States, Italy and Spain contributed samples from acute and convalescent COVID-19. T cells, B-cell-depleted T cells, or PBMCs provided the cDNA or gDNA that served as material.

From germline, CDR1 is LNHDA and CDR2 SQIVND (reference sequence). The CDR3 contains 17 residues. Trimming took 6 bases from V and 0 from J; bases not matched to a gene: 7. In the original analysis: Amplifying reference gene primers gave estimates of nucleated cell counts. The table came from immunoSEQ multiplex PCR; TCRdb's copy has only in-frame clones and leaves some out. V and J calls and clone size are copied from that table; D and trimming were computed from the DNA. This sample has 70,000 or so clones, with about nine tenths found just once. The sequenced material came from peripheral blood. The clonotype comes from a woman older than 75 with active or convalescent COVID-19. The chain is built from TRBV19 and TRBJ2-3; the match to TRBD2 covers 12 bases. The CDR3 bases are TGTGCCAGTAGCCACGGACTAGCGGGGACTAGCACAGATACGCAGTATTTT. It yields the protein CASSHGLAGTSTDTQYF.